A single sample is the source of the 12 T cell receptor beta chains below, sequenced in a study of T cell changes during pregnancy in multiple sclerosis. Profiling relied on immunoSEQ multiplex PCR, and the TCRdb table lists in-frame clones only, not all of them. Of about 16,000 clones detected, 95% to 97% appear once; the ten largest clones hold under 0.9%. The specimen comprised peripheral blood, sampled in the third trimester of pregnancy. These receptors all stem from a female donor with multiple sclerosis, enrolled in a pregnancy study.

The chain links TRBV18 to TRBJ1-2; 9 nucleotides match TRBD1. With 3 bases clipped from V and 4 bases from J, the junction kept 6 bases outside the gene matches. CDR1 is KGHSH, CDR2 LQKENI, per germline. This CDR3 spans 15 amino acids. This CDR3 is CASSPKTGGGYGYTF. The CDR3 nucleotides read TGTGCCAGCTCACCTAAGACAGGGGGAGGCTATGGCTACACCTTC. Complete variable domain (other parts from reference TRBV18 and TRBJ1-2): NAGVMQNPRHLVRRRGQEARLRCSPMKGHSHVYWYRQLPEEGLKFMVYLQKENIIDESGMPKERFSAEFPKEGPSILRIQQVVRGDSAAYFCASSPKTGGGYGYTFGSGTRLTVV.

The genes are TRBV4-3 and TRBJ2-1; 7 bases map to TRBD2. Germline-derived CDR1 and CDR2 are LGHNA and YSLEER. Germline trimming cut 3 bases from V and 4 bases from J; bases unmatched to any gene: 9. CDR3 length equals 16 residues. The CDR3 sequence is CASSQEPGLLYNEQFF. In DNA form, the CDR3 reads TGCGCCAGCAGCCAGGAACCGGGACTACTTTACAATGAGCAGTTCTTC.

The chain recombines TRBV7-9 with TRBJ2-1; 8 nucleotides agree with TRBD2. Germline values: CDR1 SEHNR, CDR2 FQNEAQ (reference sequence). The CDR3 has 15 residues. The V and J ends lost 5 bases and 6 bases, in that order; junction bases with no gene match: 9. The CDR3, as DNA: TGTGCCAGCAGCCCCGACTGGCGGGGGGTCAATGAGCAGTTCTTC. It encodes CASSPDWRGVNEQFF.

The V call is TRBV28, the J call TRBJ1-1; no definite D call. Trimming took off 1 base at V and 2 bases at J, with 14 bases between the two ends. The CDR3 is made up of 16 amino acids. CDR1 MDHEN and CDR2 SYDVKM come from the germline V gene. CDR3 DNA sequence: TGTGCCAGCAGTTTATTGCGTCCAAGCCAAAACACTGAAGCTTTCTTT. It codes for CASSLLRPSQNTEAFF. The full variable domain, with the rest looked up from reference TRBV28 and TRBJ1-1, is DVKVTQSSRYLVKRTGEKVFLECVQDMDHENMFWYRQDPGLGLRLIYFSYDVKMKEKGDIPEGYSVSREKKERFSLILESASTNQTSMYLCASSLLRPSQNTEAFFGQGTRLTVV.

The chain carries TRBV4-2 and TRBJ1-1, with D perhaps matching TRBD1 (5 bases). V was trimmed by 1 base and J by 8 bases, leaving 23 bases between them. Germline V gene data show CDR1 as LGHNA and CDR2 as YNFKEQ. The length of the CDR3 is 17 residues. CDR3 in DNA: TGTGCCAGCAGCCAAGTGGGGCCATGGTCCAGGACACAAGAAGCTTTCTTT. This translates into CASSQVGPWSRTQEAFF.

J is TRBJ2-3 and V is TRBV6-5; D possibly corresponds to TRBD2 (5 bases). Germline CDR1 MNHEY, CDR2 SVGAGI. The V end lost 0 bases, the J end lost 5 bases, and 6 bases lay between the germline ends. The CDR3 loop spans 13 amino acids. In DNA, the CDR3 is TGTGCCAGCAGTTACTCGAGGGTAGATACGCAGTATTTT. Translation: CASSYSRVDTQYF.

The genes are TRBV7-8 and TRBJ1-5; D unresolved. The V end lost 5 bases, the J end lost 3 bases, and 14 bases lay between the germline ends. The CDR3 consists of 15 residues. Germline loops: CDR1 SGHVS, CDR2 FQNEAQ. This CDR3 reads CASSPAATSNQPQHF. CDR3 DNA: TGTGCCAGCAGCCCAGCGGCCACCTCCAATCAGCCCCAGCATTTT. Full variable domain (remainder filled in from reference TRBV7-8 and TRBJ1-5): GAGVSQSPRYKVAKRGQDVALRCDPISGHVSLFWYQQALGQGPEFLTYFQNEAQLDKSGLPSDRFFAERPEGSVSTLKIQRTQQEDSAVYLCASSPAATSNQPQHFGDGTRLSIL.

This clone has only one observation. The CDR3 is CASSYSPRQGTDTQYF. The CDR3 DNA follows: TGTGCCAGCAGTTACAGCCCGAGACAGGGGACAGATACGCAGTATTTT. This chain links TRBV6-5 with TRBJ2-3; 8 nucleotides align to TRBD1. The trim removed 2 bases at V and 3 bases at J, leaving 7 bases unmatched. This CDR3 contains 16 residues. Germline V lookup: CDR1 MNHEY, CDR2 SVGAGI.

As DNA, the CDR3 is TGTGCCAGCCGAGGCGGGTCCTACGAGCAGTACTTC. Its translation: CASRGGSYEQYF. This rearrangement joins TRBV11-2 to TRBJ2-7; D might be TRBD2 (5 bases). Germline V gene sequence: CDR1 SGHAT, CDR2 FQNNGV. The length of the CDR3 is 12 residues. Trimming pared 8 bases from V and 1 base from J, leaving 9 bases between.

The CDR3 region is CASSVRAGTGGSGYTF. The CDR3 nucleotides are TGCGCCAGCAGCGTGAGAGCCGGGACAGGGGGCTCTGGCTACACCTTC. This chain links TRBV5-1 with TRBJ1-2; 12 bases match TRBD1. This CDR3 region has 16 residues. Germline lookup yields CDR1 SGHRS and CDR2 YFSETQ. J was trimmed by 7 bases and V by 4 bases; bases with no gene match: 11.

This chain connects TRBV20-1 to TRBJ2-1; D uncertain. Per germline, CDR1 DFQATT and CDR2 SNEGSKA (reference sequence). The ends were cut back, 6 bases at V and 12 bases at J, with 15 bases in the middle. The CDR3 is made up of 11 amino acids. The CDR3 reads CSARVGPGQFF. The CDR3 DNA reads as TGCAGTGCCCGCGTTGGGCCAGGGCAGTTCTTC.

The chain couples TRBV18 to TRBJ2-7, with 8 bases aligning to TRBD1. The CDR3 has 17 amino acids. Looked up from germline, CDR1 is KGHSH and CDR2 is LQKENI. V dropped 6 bases and J dropped 6; count of bases not matched to a gene: 19. The CDR3 reads CASSILPQDRDSREQYF. Here the CDR3 DNA reads TGTGCCAGCTCGATACTCCCCCAGGACAGGGACTCTCGCGAGCAGTACTTC.